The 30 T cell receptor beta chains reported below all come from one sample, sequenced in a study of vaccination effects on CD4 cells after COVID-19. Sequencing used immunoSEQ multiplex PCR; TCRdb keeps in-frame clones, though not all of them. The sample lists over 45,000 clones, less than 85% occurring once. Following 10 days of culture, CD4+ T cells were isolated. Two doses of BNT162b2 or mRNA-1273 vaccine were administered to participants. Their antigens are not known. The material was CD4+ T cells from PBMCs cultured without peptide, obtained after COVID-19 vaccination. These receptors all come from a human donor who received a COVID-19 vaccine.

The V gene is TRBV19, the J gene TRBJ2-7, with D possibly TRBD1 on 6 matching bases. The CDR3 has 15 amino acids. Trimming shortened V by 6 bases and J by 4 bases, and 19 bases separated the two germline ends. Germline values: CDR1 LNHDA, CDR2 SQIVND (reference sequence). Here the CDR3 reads CASRSNLGHPYEQYF. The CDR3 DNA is TGTGCCAGTAGATCGAATCTGGGACATCCATACGAGCAGTACTTC.

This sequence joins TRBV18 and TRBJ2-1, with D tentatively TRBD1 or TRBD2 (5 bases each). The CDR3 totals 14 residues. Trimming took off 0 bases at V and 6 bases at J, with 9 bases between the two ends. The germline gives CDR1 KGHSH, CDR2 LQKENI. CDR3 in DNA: TGTGCCAGCTCACCACCTCAGGGAGTCAATGAGCAGTTCTTC. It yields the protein CASSPPQGVNEQFF.

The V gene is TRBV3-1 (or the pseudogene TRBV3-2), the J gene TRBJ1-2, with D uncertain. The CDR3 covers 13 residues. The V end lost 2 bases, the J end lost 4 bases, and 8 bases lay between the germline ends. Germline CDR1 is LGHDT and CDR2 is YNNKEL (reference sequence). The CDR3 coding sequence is TGTGCCAGCAGCCAATTGGCGAGCTATGGCTACACCTTC. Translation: CASSQLASYGYTF.

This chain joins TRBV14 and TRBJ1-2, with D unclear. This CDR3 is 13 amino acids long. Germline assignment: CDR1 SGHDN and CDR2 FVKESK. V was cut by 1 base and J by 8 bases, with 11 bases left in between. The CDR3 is CASSQALIGGYTF. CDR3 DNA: TGTGCCAGCAGCCAAGCCCTCATTGGGGGCTACACCTTC.

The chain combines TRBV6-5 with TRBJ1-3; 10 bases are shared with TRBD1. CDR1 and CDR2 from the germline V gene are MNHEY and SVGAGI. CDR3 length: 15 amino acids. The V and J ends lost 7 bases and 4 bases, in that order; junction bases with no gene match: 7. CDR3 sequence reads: CASTVDRGIGNTIYF. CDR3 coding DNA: TGTGCCAGCACCGTGGACAGGGGGATAGGAAACACCATATATTTT.

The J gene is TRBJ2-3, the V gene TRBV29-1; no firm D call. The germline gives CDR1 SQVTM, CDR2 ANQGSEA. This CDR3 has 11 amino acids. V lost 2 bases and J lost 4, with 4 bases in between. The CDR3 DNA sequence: TGCAGCGTTGAAAGGGCAGATACGCAGTATTTT. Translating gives CSVERADTQYF.

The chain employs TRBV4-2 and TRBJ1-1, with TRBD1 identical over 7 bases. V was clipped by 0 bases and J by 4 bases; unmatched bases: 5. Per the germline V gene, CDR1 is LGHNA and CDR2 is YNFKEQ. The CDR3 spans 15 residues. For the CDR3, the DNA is TGTGCCAGCAGCCAAGATAGGACAGGAGGCACTGAAGCTTTCTTT. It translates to CASSQDRTGGTEAFF.

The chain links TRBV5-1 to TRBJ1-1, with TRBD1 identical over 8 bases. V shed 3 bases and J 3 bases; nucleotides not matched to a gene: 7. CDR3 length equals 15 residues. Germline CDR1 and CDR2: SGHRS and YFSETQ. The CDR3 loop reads CASSSTGQVYTEAFF. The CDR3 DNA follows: TGCGCCAGCAGCTCGACGGGACAGGTTTACACTGAAGCTTTCTTT.

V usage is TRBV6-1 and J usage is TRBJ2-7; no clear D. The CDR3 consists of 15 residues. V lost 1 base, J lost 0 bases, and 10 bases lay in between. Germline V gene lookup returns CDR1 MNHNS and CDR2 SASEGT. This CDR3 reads CASSEVWQASYEQYF. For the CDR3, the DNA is TGTGCCAGCAGTGAAGTTTGGCAGGCCTCCTACGAGCAGTACTTC.

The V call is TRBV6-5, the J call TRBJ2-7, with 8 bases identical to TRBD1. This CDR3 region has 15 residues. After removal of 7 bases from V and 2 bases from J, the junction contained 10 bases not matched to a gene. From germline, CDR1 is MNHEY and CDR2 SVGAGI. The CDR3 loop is CASKPIGTGPYEQYF. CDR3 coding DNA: TGTGCCAGCAAACCCATAGGGACAGGCCCCTACGAGCAGTACTTC.

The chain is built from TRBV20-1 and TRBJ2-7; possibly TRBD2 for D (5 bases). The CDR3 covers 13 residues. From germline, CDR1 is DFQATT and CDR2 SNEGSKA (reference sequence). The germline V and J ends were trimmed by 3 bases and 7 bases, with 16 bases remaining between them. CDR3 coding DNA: TGCAGTGCTAGTTCGGACCAACGGGATGAGCAGTACTTC. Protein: CSASSDQRDEQYF.

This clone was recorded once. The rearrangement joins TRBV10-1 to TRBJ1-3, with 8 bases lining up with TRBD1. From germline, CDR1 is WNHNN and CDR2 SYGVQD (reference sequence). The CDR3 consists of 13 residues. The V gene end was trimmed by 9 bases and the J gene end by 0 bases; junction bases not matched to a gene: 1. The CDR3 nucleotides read TGCGCCAGTACAGGGGGCTCTGGAAACACCATATATTTT. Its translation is CASTGGSGNTIYF.

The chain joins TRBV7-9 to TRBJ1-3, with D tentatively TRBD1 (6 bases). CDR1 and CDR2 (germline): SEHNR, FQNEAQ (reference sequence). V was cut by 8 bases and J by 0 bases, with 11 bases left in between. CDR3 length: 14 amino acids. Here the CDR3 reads CASGGQISGNTIYF. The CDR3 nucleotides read TGTGCCAGCGGCGGACAGATCTCTGGAAACACCATATATTTT.

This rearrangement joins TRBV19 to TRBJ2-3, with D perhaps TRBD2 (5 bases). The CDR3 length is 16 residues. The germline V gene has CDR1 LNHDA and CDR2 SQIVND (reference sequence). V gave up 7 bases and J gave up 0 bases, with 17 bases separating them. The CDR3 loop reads CASKPNGGVSTDTQYF. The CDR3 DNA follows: TGTGCCAGTAAACCGAACGGAGGCGTGAGCACAGATACGCAGTATTTT.

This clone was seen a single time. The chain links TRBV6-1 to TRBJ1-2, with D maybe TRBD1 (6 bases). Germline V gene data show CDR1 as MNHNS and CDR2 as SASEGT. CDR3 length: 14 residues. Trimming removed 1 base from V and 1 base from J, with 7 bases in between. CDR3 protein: CASSEGTVNYGYTF. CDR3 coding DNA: TGTGCCAGCAGTGAAGGGACAGTTAACTATGGCTACACCTTC.

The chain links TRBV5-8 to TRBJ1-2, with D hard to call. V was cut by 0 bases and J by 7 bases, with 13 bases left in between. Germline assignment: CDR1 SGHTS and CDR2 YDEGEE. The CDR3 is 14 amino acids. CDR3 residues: CASSLVLTGSGYTF. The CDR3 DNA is TGTGCCAGCAGCTTGGTCTTGACTGGCTCTGGCTACACCTTC.

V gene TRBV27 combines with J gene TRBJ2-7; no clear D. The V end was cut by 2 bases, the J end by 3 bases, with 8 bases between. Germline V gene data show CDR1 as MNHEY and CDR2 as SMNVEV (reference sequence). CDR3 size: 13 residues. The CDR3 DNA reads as TGTGCCAGCAGTTTAATTCCAGACTACGAGCAGTACTTC. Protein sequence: CASSLIPDYEQYF.

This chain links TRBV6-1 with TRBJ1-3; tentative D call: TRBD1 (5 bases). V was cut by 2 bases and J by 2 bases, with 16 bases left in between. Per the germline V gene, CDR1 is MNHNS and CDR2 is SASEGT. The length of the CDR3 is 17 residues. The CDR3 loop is CASSEWGEEAAGNTIYF. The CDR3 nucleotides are TGTGCCAGCAGTGAATGGGGGGAAGAGGCGGCTGGAAACACCATATATTTT.

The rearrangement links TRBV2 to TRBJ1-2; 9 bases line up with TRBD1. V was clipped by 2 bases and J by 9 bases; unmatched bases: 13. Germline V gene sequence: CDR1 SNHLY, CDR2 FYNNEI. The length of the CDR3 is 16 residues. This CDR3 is CASSETGTGLLDRYTF. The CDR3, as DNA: TGTGCCAGCAGTGAAACAGGGACAGGGCTTTTAGATCGCTACACCTTC. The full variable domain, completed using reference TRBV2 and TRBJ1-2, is EPEVTQTPSHQVTQMGQEVILRCVPISNHLYFYWYRQILGQKVEFLVSFYNNEISEKSEIFDDQFSVERPDGSNFTLKIRSTKLEDSAMYFCASSETGTGLLDRYTFGSGTRLTVV.

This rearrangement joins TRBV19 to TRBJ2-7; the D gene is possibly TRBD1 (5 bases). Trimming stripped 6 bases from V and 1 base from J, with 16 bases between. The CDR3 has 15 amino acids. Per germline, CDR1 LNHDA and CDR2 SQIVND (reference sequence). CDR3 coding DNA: TGTGCCAGTAGCTTGTCAGGGTGGGATTCCTACGAGCAGTACTTC. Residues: CASSLSGWDSYEQYF.

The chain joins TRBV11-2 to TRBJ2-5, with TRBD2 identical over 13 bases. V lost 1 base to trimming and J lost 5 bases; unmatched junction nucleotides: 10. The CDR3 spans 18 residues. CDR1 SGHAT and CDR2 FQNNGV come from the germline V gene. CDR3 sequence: CASSLAPLAGGPWETQYF. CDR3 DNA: TGTGCCAGCAGCTTAGCACCACTAGCGGGAGGGCCTTGGGAGACCCAGTACTTC.

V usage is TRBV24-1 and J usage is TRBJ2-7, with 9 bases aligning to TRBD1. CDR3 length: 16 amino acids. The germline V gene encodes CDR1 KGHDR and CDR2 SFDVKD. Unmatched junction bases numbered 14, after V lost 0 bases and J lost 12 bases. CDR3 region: CATSDLLPGTGPIMYF. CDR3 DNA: TGTGCCACCAGTGATTTGCTCCCCGGGACAGGGCCAATCATGTACTTC.

The CDR3 region is CASSMSVGLTGELFF. The CDR3 region has the DNA TGTGCCAGTAGTATGAGTGTCGGACTCACCGGGGAGCTGTTTTTT. The V gene is TRBV19, the J gene TRBJ2-2, with D perhaps TRBD2 (5 bases). The CDR3 runs 15 residues. V was pared by 3 bases and J by 4 bases, with 12 bases between. Germline V gives CDR1 LNHDA, CDR2 SQIVND (reference sequence).

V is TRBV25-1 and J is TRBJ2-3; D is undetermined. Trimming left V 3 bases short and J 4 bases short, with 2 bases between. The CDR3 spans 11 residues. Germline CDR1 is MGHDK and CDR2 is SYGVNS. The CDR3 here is CASSESDTQYF. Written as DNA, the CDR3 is TGTGCCAGCAGTGAGTCAGATACGCAGTATTTT.

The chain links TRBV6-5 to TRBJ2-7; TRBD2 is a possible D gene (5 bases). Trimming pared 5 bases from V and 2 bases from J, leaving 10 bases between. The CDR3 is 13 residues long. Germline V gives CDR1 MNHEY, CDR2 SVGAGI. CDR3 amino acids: CASSPGSPYEQYF. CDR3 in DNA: TGTGCCAGCAGTCCGGGGAGTCCCTACGAGCAGTACTTC.

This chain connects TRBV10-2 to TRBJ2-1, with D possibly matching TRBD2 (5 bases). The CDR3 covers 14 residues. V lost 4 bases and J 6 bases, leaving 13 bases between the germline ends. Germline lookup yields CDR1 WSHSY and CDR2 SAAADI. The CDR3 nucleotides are TGCGCCAGCAGTGTTTCGGGAAATGTCAATGAGCAGTTCTTC. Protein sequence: CASSVSGNVNEQFF.

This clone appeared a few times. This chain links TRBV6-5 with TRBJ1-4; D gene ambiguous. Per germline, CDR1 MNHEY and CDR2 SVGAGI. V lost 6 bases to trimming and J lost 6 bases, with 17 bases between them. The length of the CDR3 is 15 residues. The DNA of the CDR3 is TGTGCCAGCAGGCGGACGGCAGACGTCGATGAAAAACTGTTTTTT. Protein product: CASRRTADVDEKLFF.

The CDR3 region is CASALSGSGSYEQYF. CDR3 in DNA: TGCGCCAGCGCCCTGTCGGGTAGCGGCTCCTACGAGCAGTACTTC. V gene TRBV4-1 combines with J gene TRBJ2-7; D is possibly TRBD2 (6 bases). CDR1 and CDR2 from the germline V gene are MGHRA and YSYEKL. The CDR3 has 15 residues. V lost 8 bases and J 0 bases, leaving 17 bases between the germline ends.

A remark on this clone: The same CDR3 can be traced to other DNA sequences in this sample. CDR3 loop: CSVERGSGSYEQYF. DNA of the CDR3: TGCAGCGTTGAAAGGGGGTCTGGATCCTACGAGCAGTACTTC. This chain joins TRBV29-1 and TRBJ2-7; tentatively, D is TRBD1 (6 bases). Trimming took 2 bases from V and 1 from J, leaving 12 bases between them. Per the germline V gene, CDR1 is SQVTM and CDR2 is ANQGSEA. This CDR3 comprises 14 residues.

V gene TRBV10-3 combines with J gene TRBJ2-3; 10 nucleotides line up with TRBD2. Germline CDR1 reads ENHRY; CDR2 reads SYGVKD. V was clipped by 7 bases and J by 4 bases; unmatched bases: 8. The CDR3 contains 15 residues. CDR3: CAINTGTSEADTQYF. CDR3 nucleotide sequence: TGTGCCATCAATACCGGGACTAGCGAAGCAGATACGCAGTATTTT.